The present entry profiles one T cell receptor beta chain with its context. Germline values: CDR1 LNHDA, CDR2 SQIVND (reference sequence). CDR3 length: 13 amino acids. V lost 5 bases to trimming and J lost 0 bases, with 7 bases between them. Libraries were prepared by immunoSEQ multiplex PCR; TCRdb keeps only in-frame clonotypes and omits some of them. The table has about 130,000 clones, roughly 85% seen once. These data originate in a study of T cell responses to AZD1222 COVID-19 vaccine. The sequence derives from an adult who received the MenACWY meningococcal vaccine as a control. J is TRBJ1-2 and V is TRBV19, with D unresolved. The specimen was peripheral blood, collected 28 days after the second dose of the MenACWY control vaccine. Here the CDR3 DNA reads TGTGCCAGTAGTTGGGGTACTAACTATGGCTACACCTTC. This sequence encodes CASSWGTNYGYTF.